Detailed here is one TCR beta chain. This sample was taken from a study of cytomegalovirus exposure and HLA in healthy donors. It was with 60 Vbeta and 13 Jbeta primers that the PCR ran. TCRdb's copy holds only in-frame clones and misses some; the assay was immunoSEQ multiplex PCR. The sample includes more than 80,000 clones, approximately 81% seen only once; the top ten take approximately 4%. The CDR3 spans 16 residues. Trimming left V 0 bases short and J 6 bases short, with 15 bases between. CDR1 and CDR2 (germline): SGHDT, YYEEEE. Sequencing was performed on PBMCs. The chain employs TRBV5-6 and TRBJ2-2; D perhaps matches TRBD2 (6 bases). This receptor was identified in a middle-aged woman in good health and CMV-seropositive. The CDR3 protein is CASSLVHNLAAGELFF. CDR3 bases: TGTGCCAGCAGCTTGGTACATAACTTAGCGGCCGGGGAGCTGTTTTTT.